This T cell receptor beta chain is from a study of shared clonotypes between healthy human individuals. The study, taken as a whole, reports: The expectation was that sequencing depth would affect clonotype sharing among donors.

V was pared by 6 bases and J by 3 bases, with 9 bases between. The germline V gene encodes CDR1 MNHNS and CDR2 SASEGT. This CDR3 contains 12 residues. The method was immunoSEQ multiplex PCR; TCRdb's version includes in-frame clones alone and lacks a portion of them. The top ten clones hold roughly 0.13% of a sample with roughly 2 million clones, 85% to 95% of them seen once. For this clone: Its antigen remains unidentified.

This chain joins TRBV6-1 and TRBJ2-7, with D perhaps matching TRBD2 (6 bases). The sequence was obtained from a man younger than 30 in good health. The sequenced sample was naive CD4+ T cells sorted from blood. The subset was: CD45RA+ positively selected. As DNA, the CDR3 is TGTGCCAGCAGCGGAGGGTTCTACGAGCAGTACTTC. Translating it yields CASSGGFYEQYF.